This T cell receptor beta chain derives from a study of immune evolution from preneoplasia to lung adenocarcinoma. General study results and limits: Normal lung had the highest top T cell clone frequencies.

Points on this clone: The antigen is not known.

The assay was immunoSEQ multiplex PCR, and TCRdb's table has in-frame clones only and misses some. Here the sample spans around 3,000 clones, roughly 80% being singletons. Sample: FFPE adjacent normal lung tissue. The TCR sequence derives from a person in their 40s with lung adenocarcinoma.

The CDR3 loop reads CASSQNPWDNEQFF. DNA of the CDR3: TGCGCCAGCAGCCAAAATCCCTGGGACAATGAGCAGTTCTTC. The gene calls are TRBV4-3 and TRBJ2-1; D remains ambiguous. Germline V gene lookup returns CDR1 LGHNA and CDR2 YSLEER. The CDR3 sequence is 14 residues long. The V end lost 2 bases, the J end lost 5 bases, and 10 bases lay between the germline ends.